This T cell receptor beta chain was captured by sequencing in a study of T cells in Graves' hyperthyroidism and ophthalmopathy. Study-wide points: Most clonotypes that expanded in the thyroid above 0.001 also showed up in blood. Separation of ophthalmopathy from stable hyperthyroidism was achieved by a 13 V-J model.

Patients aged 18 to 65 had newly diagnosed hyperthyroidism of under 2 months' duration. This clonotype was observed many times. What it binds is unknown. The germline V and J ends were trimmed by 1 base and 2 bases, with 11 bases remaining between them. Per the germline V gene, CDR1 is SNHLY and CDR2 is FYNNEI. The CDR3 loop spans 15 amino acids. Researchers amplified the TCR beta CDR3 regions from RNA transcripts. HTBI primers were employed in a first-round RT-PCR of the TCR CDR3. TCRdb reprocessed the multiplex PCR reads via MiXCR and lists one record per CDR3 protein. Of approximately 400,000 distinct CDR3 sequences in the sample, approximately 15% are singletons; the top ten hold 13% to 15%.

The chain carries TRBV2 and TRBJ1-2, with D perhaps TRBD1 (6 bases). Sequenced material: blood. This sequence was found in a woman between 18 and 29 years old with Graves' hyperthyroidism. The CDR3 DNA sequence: TGTGCCAGCAGTGAAGTCTATGGACAGAACTATGGCTACACCTTC. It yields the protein CASSEVYGQNYGYTF.